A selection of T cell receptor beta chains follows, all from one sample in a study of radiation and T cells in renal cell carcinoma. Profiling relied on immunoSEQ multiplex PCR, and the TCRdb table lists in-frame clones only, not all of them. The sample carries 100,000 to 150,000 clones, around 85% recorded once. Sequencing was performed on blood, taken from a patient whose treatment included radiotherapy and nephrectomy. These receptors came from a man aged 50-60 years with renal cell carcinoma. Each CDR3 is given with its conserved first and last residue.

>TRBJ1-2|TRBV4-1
CASSQERPGGRYGYTF
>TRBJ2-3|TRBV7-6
CASSSQVNTDTQYF
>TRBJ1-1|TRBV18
CASSPFFEGSNTEAFF
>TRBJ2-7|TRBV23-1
CASSQSDRPDEQYF
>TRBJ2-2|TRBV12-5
CASGGEGINTGELFF
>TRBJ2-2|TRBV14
CASSQFSNTGELFF
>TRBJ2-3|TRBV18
CASSPPIETSGITDTQYF
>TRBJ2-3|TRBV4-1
CASSRGGGRGSDTQYF
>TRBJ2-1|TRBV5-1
CASAGQGTEDEQFF
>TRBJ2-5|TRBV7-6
CASSSWSKETQYF
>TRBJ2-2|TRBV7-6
CASSYRGTNTGELFF
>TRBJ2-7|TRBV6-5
CASIPDVTYEQYF
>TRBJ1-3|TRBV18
CASSPPLSSGNTIYF
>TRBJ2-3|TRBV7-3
CASSLMPSGRASQYF
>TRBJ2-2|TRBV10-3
CAISESGTPNGGELFF
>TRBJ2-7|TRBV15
CATSRETREQYF
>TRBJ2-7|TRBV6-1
CASRPGQSYEQYF
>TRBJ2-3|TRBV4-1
CASSQAVDTQYF
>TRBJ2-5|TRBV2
CASRGLGEGGETQYF
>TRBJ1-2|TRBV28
CASSLVEGNYGYTF
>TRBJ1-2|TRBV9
CASSVGPGGDYGYTF
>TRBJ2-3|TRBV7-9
CASSLEVGGVTDTQYF
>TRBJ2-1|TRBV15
CATSIGYNEQFF
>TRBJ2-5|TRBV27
CASSLSGRTQETQYF
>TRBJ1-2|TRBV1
CTSSGPGQSDYGYTF
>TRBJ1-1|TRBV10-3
CAISEGTGGSTEAFF
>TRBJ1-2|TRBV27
CASSFGTGGGYTF
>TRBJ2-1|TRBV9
CASSLWGGATGNEQFF
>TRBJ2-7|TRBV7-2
CASSLGQAFEQYF
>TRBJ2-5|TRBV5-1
CASSSGGTYQETQYF
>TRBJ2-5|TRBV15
CATSRDQGGETQYF
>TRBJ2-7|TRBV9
CASSVVLGGGEQYF